This TCR beta chain was identified during a study of cytomegalovirus exposure and HLA in healthy donors. Sequenced by immunoSEQ multiplex PCR; TCRdb stores in-frame clones only, minus some. The sample lists about 120,000 clones; more than 75% were seen once. This clonotype was obtained from a woman aged 18 to 35 in good health and CMV-seropositive. The sequenced sample consisted of PBMCs.

CDR3: CASNPRGANTGELFF. The CDR3 bases are TGCGCCAGTAACCCCCGGGGGGCTAACACCGGGGAGCTGTTTTTT. The chain couples TRBV5-1 to TRBJ2-2, with D possibly matching TRBD2 (7 bases). The CDR3 sequence is 15 residues long. V lost 8 bases, J lost 2 bases, and 16 bases lay in between. Germline CDR1 is SGHRS and CDR2 is YFSETQ.